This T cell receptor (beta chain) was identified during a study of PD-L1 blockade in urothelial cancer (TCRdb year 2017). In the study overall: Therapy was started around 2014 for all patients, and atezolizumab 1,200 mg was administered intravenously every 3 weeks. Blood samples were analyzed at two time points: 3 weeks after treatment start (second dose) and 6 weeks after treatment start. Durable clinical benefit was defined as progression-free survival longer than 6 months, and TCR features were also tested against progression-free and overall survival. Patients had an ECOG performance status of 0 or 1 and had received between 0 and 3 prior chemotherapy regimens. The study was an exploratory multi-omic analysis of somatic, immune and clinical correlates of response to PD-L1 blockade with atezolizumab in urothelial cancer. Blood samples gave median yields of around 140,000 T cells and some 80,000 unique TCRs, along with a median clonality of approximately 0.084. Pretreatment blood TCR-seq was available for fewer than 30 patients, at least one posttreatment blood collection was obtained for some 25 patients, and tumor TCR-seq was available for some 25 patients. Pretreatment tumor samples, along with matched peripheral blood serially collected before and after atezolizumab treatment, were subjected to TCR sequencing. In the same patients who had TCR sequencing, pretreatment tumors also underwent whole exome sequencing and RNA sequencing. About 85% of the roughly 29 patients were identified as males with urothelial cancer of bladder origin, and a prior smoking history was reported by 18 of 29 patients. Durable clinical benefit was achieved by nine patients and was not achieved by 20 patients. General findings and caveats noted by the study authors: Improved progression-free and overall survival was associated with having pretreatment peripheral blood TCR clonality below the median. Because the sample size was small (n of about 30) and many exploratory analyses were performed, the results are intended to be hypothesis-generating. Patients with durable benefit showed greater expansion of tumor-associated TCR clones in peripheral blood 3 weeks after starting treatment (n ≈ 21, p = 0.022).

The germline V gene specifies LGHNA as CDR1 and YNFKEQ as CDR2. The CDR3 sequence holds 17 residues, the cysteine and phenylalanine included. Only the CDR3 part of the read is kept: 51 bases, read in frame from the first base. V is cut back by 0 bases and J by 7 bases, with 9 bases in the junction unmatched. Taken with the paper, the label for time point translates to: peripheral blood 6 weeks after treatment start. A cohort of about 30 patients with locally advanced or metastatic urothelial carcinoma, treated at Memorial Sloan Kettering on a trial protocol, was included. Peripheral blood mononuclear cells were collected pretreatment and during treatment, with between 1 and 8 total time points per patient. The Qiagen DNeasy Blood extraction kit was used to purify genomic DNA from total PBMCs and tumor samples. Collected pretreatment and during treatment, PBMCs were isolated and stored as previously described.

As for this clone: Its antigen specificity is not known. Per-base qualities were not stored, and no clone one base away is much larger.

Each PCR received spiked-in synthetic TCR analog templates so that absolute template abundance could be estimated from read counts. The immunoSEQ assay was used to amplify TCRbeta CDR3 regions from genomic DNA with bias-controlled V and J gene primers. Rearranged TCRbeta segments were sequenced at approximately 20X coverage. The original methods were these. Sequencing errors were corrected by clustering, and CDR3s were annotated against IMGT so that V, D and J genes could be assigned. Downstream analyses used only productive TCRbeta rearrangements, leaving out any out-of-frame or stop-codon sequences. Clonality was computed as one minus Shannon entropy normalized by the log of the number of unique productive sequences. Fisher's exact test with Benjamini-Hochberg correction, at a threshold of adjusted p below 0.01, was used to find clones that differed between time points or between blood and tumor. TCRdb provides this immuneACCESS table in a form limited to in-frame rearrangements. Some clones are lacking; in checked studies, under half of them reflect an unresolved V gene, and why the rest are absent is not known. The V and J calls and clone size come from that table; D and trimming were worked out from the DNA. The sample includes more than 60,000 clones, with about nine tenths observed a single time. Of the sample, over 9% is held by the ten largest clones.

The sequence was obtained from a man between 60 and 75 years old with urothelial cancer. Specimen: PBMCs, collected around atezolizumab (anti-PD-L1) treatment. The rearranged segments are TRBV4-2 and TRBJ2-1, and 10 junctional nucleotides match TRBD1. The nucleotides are TGTGCCAGCAGCCAAGATCCCCGGGGACAGGGGAGAAATGAGCAGTTCTTC. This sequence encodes CASSQDPRGQGRNEQFF.